Presented here are 19 T cell receptor beta chains from one specimen sequenced in a study of memory CD4+ T cells and cytomegalovirus serostatus. The sort gate was single viable CD3+CD4+CD8-CD45RO+ cells for memory CD4+ T cells. The method was immunoSEQ multiplex PCR; TCRdb's version includes in-frame clones alone and lacks a portion of them. The sample has 80,000 or so clones, roughly three quarters seen once. The sequencing sample was made of memory CD4+ T cells from blood. These receptors came from an adult in good health and CMV-seropositive.

CDR3 in amino acids: CASSVALADSYEQYF. The CDR3 DNA reads as TGTGCCAGCAGCGTAGCCCTAGCGGATTCCTACGAGCAGTACTTC. V gene TRBV9 combines with J gene TRBJ2-7; the match to TRBD2 covers 7 bases. The V gene end was trimmed by 0 bases and the J gene end by 1 base; junction bases not matched to a gene: 4. The CDR3 length is 15 residues. Per germline, CDR1 SGDLS and CDR2 YYNGEE.

V gene TRBV4-1 combines with J gene TRBJ2-5, with D perhaps assigned TRBD1 or TRBD2 (5 bases each). The CDR3 extends over 16 amino acids. Per germline, CDR1 MGHRA and CDR2 YSYEKL. Trimming shortened V by 1 base and J by 2 bases, and 14 bases separated the two germline ends. CDR3 residues: CASSQVPNGAQETQYF. For the CDR3, the DNA is TGCGCCAGCAGCCAAGTCCCGAACGGGGCGCAAGAGACCCAGTACTTC.

CDR3 sequence reads: CAWNSIRDRGHTEAFF. CDR3 nucleotide sequence: TGTGCCTGGAACTCCATCCGGGACAGGGGTCACACTGAAGCTTTCTTT. V and J are TRBV30 and TRBJ1-1; 10 nucleotides agree with TRBD1. Looked up from germline, CDR1 is GTSNPN and CDR2 is SVGIG (reference sequence). V shed 4 bases and J 3 bases; nucleotides not matched to a gene: 11. This CDR3 has 16 residues.

The rearrangement uses TRBV30 and TRBJ2-1; D is possibly TRBD2 (5 bases). The ends were cut back, 2 bases at V and 8 bases at J, with 16 bases in the middle. This CDR3 has 14 residues. Germline V gene data show CDR1 as GTSNPN and CDR2 as SVGIG (reference sequence). Here the CDR3 DNA reads TGTGCCTGGAGTCAAGGACTGGAAGGCTATGAGCAGTTCTTC. Translated, it gives CAWSQGLEGYEQFF.

Regarding this clone: One junction end does not reproduce the germline sequence, and a read error may be involved. V usage is TRBV10-2 and J usage is TRBJ1-1, with D possibly TRBD1 on 6 matching bases. There are 12 residues in the CDR3. Germline V gene sequence: CDR1 WSHSY, CDR2 SAAADI. CDR3 sequence (DNA): TGCGCCAGCAGTGACCCCCCGGACAGTGGATCCTTT. It translates to CASSDPPDSGSF.

This chain uses TRBV15 with TRBJ2-2; possibly TRBD1 for D (5 bases). The CDR3 is made up of 18 amino acids. Trimming removed 0 bases at V and 1 base at J, with 15 bases between. The V gene's germline CDR1 is LNHNV and CDR2 YYDKDF (reference sequence). The CDR3 spells CATSRDTPLTGNTGELFF. CDR3 in DNA: TGTGCCACCAGCAGAGATACCCCACTCACAGGGAACACCGGGGAGCTGTTTTTT.

The J gene is TRBJ2-3, the V gene TRBV5-6; D is unclear. This CDR3 contains 14 residues. In germline, CDR1 is SGHDT, CDR2 YYEEEE. The germline V and J ends were trimmed by 0 bases and 2 bases, with 7 bases remaining between them. Here the CDR3 reads CASSLGQPTDTQYF. Here the CDR3 DNA reads TGTGCCAGCAGCTTGGGGCAGCCCACAGATACGCAGTATTTT.

This sequence joins TRBV2 and TRBJ1-1; no clear D gene. Trimming pared 3 bases from V and 0 bases from J, leaving 17 bases between. Germline CDR1 is SNHLY and CDR2 is FYNNEI. CDR3 length equals 17 residues. The CDR3 loop is CASSEDSRRHLNTEAFF. The CDR3 coding sequence is TGTGCCAGCAGTGAGGATTCCCGAAGACACCTGAACACTGAAGCTTTCTTT.

The chain recombines TRBV6-5 with TRBJ1-3; TRBD1 might be the D (5 bases). Germline loops: CDR1 MNHEY, CDR2 SVGAGI. V lost 2 bases, J lost 2 bases, and 10 bases lay in between. CDR3 length: 15 residues. CDR3 amino acids: CASSYGAEAGNTIYF. DNA for the CDR3: TGTGCCAGCAGTTACGGGGCGGAAGCTGGAAACACCATATATTTT.

The rearrangement uses TRBV5-4 and TRBJ2-7; 8 positions match TRBD2. The V gene's germline CDR1 is SGHNT and CDR2 YYREEE (reference sequence). CDR3 size: 17 residues. The V gene end was trimmed by 2 bases and the J gene end by 3 bases; junction bases not matched to a gene: 13. This CDR3 is CASSFKREMRSVYEQYV. CDR3 sequence (DNA): TGTGCCAGCAGCTTTAAGCGGGAGATGAGATCGGTCTACGAGCAGTACGTC.

This clone was seen only once. The V call is TRBV19, the J call TRBJ2-7; a possible D gene is TRBD1 (5 bases). The CDR3 has 14 residues. Germline CDR1 LNHDA, CDR2 SQIVND (reference sequence). V lost 5 bases and J 6 bases, leaving 17 bases between the germline ends. As DNA, the CDR3 is TGTGCCAGTAGTGCTACAGGAGTCTGGGGCGAGCAGTACTTC. As protein: CASSATGVWGEQYF. Together with reference TRBV19 and TRBJ2-7, the CDR3 gives the full variable domain: DGGITQSPKYLFRKEGQNVTLSCEQNLNHDAMYWYRQDPGQGLRLIYYSQIVNDFQKGDIAEGYSVSREKKESFPLTVTSAQKNPTAFYLCASSATGVWGEQYFGPGTRLTVT.

The genes are TRBV29-1 and TRBJ1-1; the D gene is possibly TRBD1 (5 bases). CDR3 length: 13 residues. Germline CDR1 SQVTM, CDR2 ANQGSEA. With 6 bases removed from V and 1 base from J, the gap between germline ends came to 12 bases. The CDR3 DNA follows: TGCAGCGTCCGACGGGGGGGGAACACTGAAGCTTTCTTT. Translating it yields CSVRRGGNTEAFF.

The chain combines TRBV27 with TRBJ1-2, with TRBD1 as a possible D gene (5 bases). CDR3 size: 12 residues. Germline values: CDR1 MNHEY, CDR2 SMNVEV (reference sequence). Trimming pared 8 bases from V and 4 bases from J, leaving 11 bases between. CDR3 DNA sequence: TGTGCCAGCTCCAAAACAGGCTATGGCTACACCTTC. Encoded protein: CASSKTGYGYTF.

The chain couples TRBV10-1 to TRBJ2-1; 8 bases line up with TRBD2. Germline values: CDR1 WNHNN, CDR2 SYGVQD (reference sequence). The CDR3 covers 16 residues. Trimming cost V 0 bases and J 8 bases; bases outside gene matches: 9. Here the CDR3 reads CASSESNPGGLDEQFF. In DNA form, the CDR3 reads TGCGCCAGCAGTGAGTCGAATCCGGGAGGGCTGGATGAGCAGTTCTTC.

This chain joins TRBV7-9 and TRBJ2-7; D remains unclear. The CDR3 consists of 12 residues. V was cut by 4 bases and J by 6 bases, with 10 bases left in between. The germline V gene encodes CDR1 SEHNR and CDR2 FQNEAQ (reference sequence). The CDR3 sequence: CASSSLEAEQYF. Written as DNA, the CDR3 is TGTGCCAGCAGCTCTCTAGAAGCCGAGCAGTACTTC.

The gene calls are TRBV11-3 and TRBJ2-5, with D perhaps TRBD2 (6 bases). Between the trimmed V and J ends, which lost 10 bases and 7 bases, there was a span of 16 bases. This CDR3 spans 12 amino acids. Germline V lookup: CDR1 SGHNT, CDR2 YENEEA. This CDR3 is CATTTEGGTQYF. As DNA, the CDR3 is TGTGCCACCACCACTGAGGGAGGGACCCAGTACTTC.

In its sample, this clone was seen once. The rearrangement uses TRBV29-1 and TRBJ1-2, with 7 bases fitting TRBD1. CDR3 length: 14 residues. Losses at the gene ends were 1 base for V and 4 bases for J; bases not matched to a gene: 6. Germline V gene sequence: CDR1 SQVTM, CDR2 ANQGSEA. CDR3 in amino acids: CSVEVAGGSYGYTF. Written as DNA, the CDR3 is TGCAGCGTTGAAGTGGCAGGGGGAAGCTATGGCTACACCTTC. Looking up the rest from reference TRBV29-1 and TRBJ1-2 gives the full variable domain: SAVISQKPSRDICQRGTSLTIQCQVDSQVTMMFWYRQQPGQSLTLIATANQGSEATYESGFVIDKFPISRPNLTFSTLTVSNMSPEDSSIYLCSVEVAGGSYGYTFGSGTRLTVV.

This rearrangement joins TRBV9 to TRBJ2-4, with D possibly being TRBD2 (7 bases). Looked up from germline, CDR1 is SGDLS and CDR2 is YYNGEE. V lost 0 bases to trimming and J lost 5 bases, with 15 bases between them. This CDR3 is 16 amino acids long. In nucleotides, the CDR3 is TGTGCCAGCAGCGTAGGTAGGGGGGGCGCGGAAAACATTCAGTACTTC. Its protein is CASSVGRGGAENIQYF.

This clone ranks as medium-sized. The J gene is TRBJ1-4, the V gene TRBV18; perhaps TRBD1 as D (5 bases). The CDR3 totals 13 residues. CDR1 KGHSH and CDR2 LQKENI come from the germline V gene. V was trimmed by 4 bases and J by 8 bases, leaving 11 bases between them. The CDR3: CASSQGTEEKLFF. As DNA, the CDR3 is TGTGCCAGCTCACAGGGGACGGAGGAAAAACTGTTTTTT.